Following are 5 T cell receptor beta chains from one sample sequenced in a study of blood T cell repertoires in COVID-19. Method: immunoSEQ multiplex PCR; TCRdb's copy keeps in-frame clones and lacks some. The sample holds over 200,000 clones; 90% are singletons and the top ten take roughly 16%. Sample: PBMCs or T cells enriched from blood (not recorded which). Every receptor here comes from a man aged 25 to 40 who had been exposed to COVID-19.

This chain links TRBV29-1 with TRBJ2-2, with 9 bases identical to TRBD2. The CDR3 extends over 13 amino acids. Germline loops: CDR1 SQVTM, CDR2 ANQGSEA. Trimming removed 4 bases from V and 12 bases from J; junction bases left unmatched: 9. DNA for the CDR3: TGCAGCGTTGTAGTTGCGGGGGGGGGAAAGCTGTTTTTT. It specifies CSVVVAGGGKLFF.

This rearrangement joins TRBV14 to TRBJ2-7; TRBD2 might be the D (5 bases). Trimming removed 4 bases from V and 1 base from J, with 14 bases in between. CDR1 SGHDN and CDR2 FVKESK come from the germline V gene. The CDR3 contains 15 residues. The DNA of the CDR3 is TGTGCCAGCAGCCCGCGTCGTGGACTTTCCTACGAGCAGTACTTC. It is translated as CASSPRRGLSYEQYF.

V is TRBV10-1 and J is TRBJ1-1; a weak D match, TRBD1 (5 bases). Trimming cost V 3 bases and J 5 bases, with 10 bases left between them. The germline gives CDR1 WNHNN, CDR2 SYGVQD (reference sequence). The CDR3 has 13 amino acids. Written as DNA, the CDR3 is TGCGCCAGCAGTGATCGGGGGTGGACTGAAGCTTTCTTT. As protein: CASSDRGWTEAFF.

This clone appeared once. CDR3 nucleotides: TGTGCCAGCGCCAGGTACAATGAGCAGTTCTTC. Its protein product is CASARYNEQFF. V gene TRBV27 combines with J gene TRBJ2-1, with D unresolved. Deletions cut 8 bases from V and 4 bases from J, with 6 bases between. Looked up from germline, CDR1 is MNHEY and CDR2 is SMNVEV (reference sequence). This CDR3 has 11 amino acids.

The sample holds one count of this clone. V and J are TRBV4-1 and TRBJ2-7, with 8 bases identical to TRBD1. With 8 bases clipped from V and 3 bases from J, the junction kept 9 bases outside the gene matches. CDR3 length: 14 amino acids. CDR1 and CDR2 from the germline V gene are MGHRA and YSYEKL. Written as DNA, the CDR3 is TGCGCCAGCGGCCCCGGGACAGGAGTCTACGAGCAGTACTTC. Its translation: CASGPGTGVYEQYF.